This entry lists 8 T cell receptor beta chains sequenced from one sample in a study of response to subunit inactivated influenza vaccine. TCRdb redid the calling of the RT-PCR reads with MiXCR, one entry per CDR3 protein. The sample has over 450,000 distinct CDR3 sequences; about an eighth are singletons. The sample was PBMCs from blood, taken 40 to 50 days after vaccination. These receptors were taken from a man over 45 who received an inactivated influenza vaccine.

This clonotype turned up a few times. Here the CDR3 reads CASRGLDSYEQYF. CDR3 coding DNA: TGTGCCAGCAGGGGACTAGACTCCTACGAGCAGTACTTC. The rearrangement uses TRBV25-1 and TRBJ2-7, with 8 bases lining up with TRBD2. From germline, CDR1 is MGHDK and CDR2 SYGVNS. The V segment lost 6 bases and the J segment 0 bases; nucleotides outside the gene matches: 1. This CDR3 is 13 amino acids long.

The chain recombines TRBV13 with TRBJ2-7, with a possible D match to TRBD2 (7 bases). The CDR3 is made up of 15 amino acids. V lost 4 bases to trimming and J lost 4 bases, with 17 bases between them. CDR1 and CDR2 (germline): PRHDT, FYEKMQ (reference sequence). This CDR3 is CASSSRGGSPYEQYF. In DNA form, the CDR3 reads TGTGCCAGCAGCTCCCGCGGGGGCTCGCCTTACGAGCAGTACTTC. Looking up the rest from reference TRBV13 and TRBJ2-7 gives the full variable domain: AAGVIQSPRHLIKEKRETATLKCYPIPRHDTVYWYQQGPGQDPQFLISFYEKMQSDKGSIPDRFSAQQFSDYHSELNMSSLELGDSALYFCASSSRGGSPYEQYFGPGTRLTVT.

The chain couples TRBV20-1 to TRBJ2-7; TRBD1 aligns across 7 bases. Germline-derived CDR1 and CDR2 are DFQATT and SNEGSKA (reference sequence). The CDR3 consists of 14 residues. V lost 6 bases and J lost 4; bases outside the gene matches: 12. This chain's CDR3 is CSAKPKGAPYEQYF. In nucleotides, the CDR3 is TGCAGTGCCAAACCGAAGGGGGCTCCTTACGAGCAGTACTTC.

The V and J genes are TRBV20-1 and TRBJ1-4; D not certain. The CDR3 contains 14 residues. Germline-derived CDR1 and CDR2 are DFQATT and SNEGSKA (reference sequence). The V end lost 1 base, the J end lost 0 bases, and 6 bases lay between the germline ends. CDR3 DNA: TGCAGTGCTAGAGGAGTTTCAACTAATGAAAAACTGTTTTTT. Protein product: CSARGVSTNEKLFF.

This clonotype came up a few times. This chain links TRBV6-2 or TRBV6-3 with TRBJ1-6, with D uncertain. The CDR3 totals 11 residues. The V gene lost 4 bases and the J gene lost 10 bases, with 5 bases spanning the gap. Per the germline V gene, CDR1 is MNHEY and CDR2 is SVGEGT. CDR3: CASSSDSPLHF. The CDR3 nucleotides are TGTGCCAGCAGTTCGGACTCACCCCTCCACTTT.

This clonotype has at least ten counts. The chain combines TRBV20-1 with TRBJ1-1; 7 bases fit TRBD1. After removal of 6 bases from V and 1 base from J, the junction contained 17 bases not matched to a gene. CDR1 is DFQATT, CDR2 SNEGSKA, per germline (reference sequence). The CDR3 runs to 17 residues. CDR3 nucleotides: TGCAGTGCGTATGGACAGGCGGTTATCTTATGGAACACTGAAGCTTTCTTT. This translates into CSAYGQAVILWNTEAFF.

This chain joins TRBV7-2 and TRBJ2-7; 9 bases line up with TRBD2. Germline V gene data show CDR1 as SGHTA and CDR2 as FQGNSA. The CDR3 is 15 residues long. With 5 bases clipped from V and 3 bases from J, the junction kept 8 bases outside the gene matches. Here the CDR3 reads CASSALAGSSYEQYF. CDR3 DNA: TGTGCCAGCAGCGCCCTAGCGGGATCCAGCTACGAGCAGTACTTC.

The chain couples TRBV20-1 to TRBJ2-7; TRBD1 might be the D (6 bases). Per the germline V gene, CDR1 is DFQATT and CDR2 is SNEGSKA (reference sequence). This CDR3 is 12 amino acids long. Trimming pared 3 bases from V and 4 bases from J, leaving 10 bases between. The CDR3 region is CSASYRDYEQYF. As DNA, the CDR3 is TGCAGTGCTAGTTACAGGGATTACGAGCAGTACTTC.